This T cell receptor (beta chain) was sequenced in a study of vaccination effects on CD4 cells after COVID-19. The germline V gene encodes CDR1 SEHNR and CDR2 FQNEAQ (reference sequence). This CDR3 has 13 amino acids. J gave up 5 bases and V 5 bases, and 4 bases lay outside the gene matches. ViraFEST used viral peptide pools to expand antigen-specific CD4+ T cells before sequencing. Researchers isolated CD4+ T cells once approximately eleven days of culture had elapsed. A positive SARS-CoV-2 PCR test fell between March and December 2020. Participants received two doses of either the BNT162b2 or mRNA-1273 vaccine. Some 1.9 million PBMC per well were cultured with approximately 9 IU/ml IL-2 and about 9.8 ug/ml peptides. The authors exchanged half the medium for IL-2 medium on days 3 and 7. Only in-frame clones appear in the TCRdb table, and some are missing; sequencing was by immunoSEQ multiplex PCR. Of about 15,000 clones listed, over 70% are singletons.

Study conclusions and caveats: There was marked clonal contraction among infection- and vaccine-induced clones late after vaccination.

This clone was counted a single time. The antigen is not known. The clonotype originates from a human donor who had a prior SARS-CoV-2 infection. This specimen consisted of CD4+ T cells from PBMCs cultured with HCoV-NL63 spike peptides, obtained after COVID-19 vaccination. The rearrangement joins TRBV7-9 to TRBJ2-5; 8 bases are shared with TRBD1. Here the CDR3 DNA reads TGTGCCAGCAGCATGACAGGGGTCGAGACCCAGTACTTC. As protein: CASSMTGVETQYF.